Described below is a single T cell receptor beta chain sequence and its context. Its matching antigen is unknown. This sample is part of a study of T-cell memory formation after mild COVID-19. The germline V and J ends were trimmed by 0 bases and 0 bases, with 14 bases remaining between them. The CDR3 spans 17 residues. The V gene's germline CDR1 is LGHDT and CDR2 YNNKEL (reference sequence). Notes on the study in general: Those CD4+ clones that contracted were mainly in CM and EM (CD8+ ones in EMRA).

TCRdb recomputed calls from the 5' RACE reads with MiXCR, one row per CDR3 protein. The table shows a few hundred thousand distinct CDR3 sequences, with 25% to 30% occurring only once. The chain uses TRBV3-1 and TRBJ1-1, with TRBD1 as a possible D gene (6 bases). This receptor was taken from an adult woman who had mild COVID-19 (a few samples of this study predate the infection). Cell type and time point are not known. The source material was PBMCs or a T cell subset sorted from them (not recorded which). Here the CDR3 reads CASSQDQGTYMNTEAFF. The CDR3 region has the DNA TGTGCCAGCAGCCAAGATCAAGGGACATACATGAACACTGAAGCTTTCTTT.